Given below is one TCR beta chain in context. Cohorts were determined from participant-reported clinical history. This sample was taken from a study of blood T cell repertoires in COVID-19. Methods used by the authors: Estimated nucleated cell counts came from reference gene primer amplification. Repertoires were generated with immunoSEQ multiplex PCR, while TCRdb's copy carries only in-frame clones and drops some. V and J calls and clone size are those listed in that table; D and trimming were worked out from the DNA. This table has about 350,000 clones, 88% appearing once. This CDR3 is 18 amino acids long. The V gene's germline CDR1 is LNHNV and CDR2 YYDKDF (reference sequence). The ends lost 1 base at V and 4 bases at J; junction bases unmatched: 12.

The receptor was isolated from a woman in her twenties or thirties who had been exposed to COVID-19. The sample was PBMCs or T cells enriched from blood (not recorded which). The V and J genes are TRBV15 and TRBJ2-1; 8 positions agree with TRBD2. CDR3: CATSRGLGLGAGYNEQFF. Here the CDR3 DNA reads TGTGCCACCAGCAGAGGATTGGGACTAGGTGCGGGGTACAATGAGCAGTTCTTC.